The 20 T cell receptor beta chains in this list originate from one sample, sequenced in a study of blood T cells in healthy people across ages. Sample-barcoded 5' priming and a J-beta primer mix drove a second PCR of about 6 to 12 cycles. TCRdb used MiXCR to reprocess the 5' RACE reads, holding one entry per CDR3 protein. This repertoire shows roughly 700,000 distinct CDR3 sequences, 20% to 25% found once; its top ten account for 9.4%. The sample was also reused in another study, on T cells of mothers and their children.

Sequenced sample: blood. These receptors came from a boy under 18 in good health.

This clonotype came up a few times. The chain joins TRBV13 to TRBJ1-5; maybe TRBD1 (5 bases). Looked up from germline, CDR1 is PRHDT and CDR2 is FYEKMQ (reference sequence). Trimming cost V 0 bases and J 7 bases, with 13 bases left between them. CDR3 length equals 15 residues. The CDR3 is CASSLGIGAGQPQHF. The CDR3 DNA reads TGTGCCAGCAGCTTAGGAATAGGGGCCGGCCAGCCCCAGCATTTT.

The chain has TRBV9 and TRBJ2-5, with 9 bases that match TRBD2. This CDR3 has 15 amino acids. Germline loops: CDR1 SGDLS, CDR2 YYNGEE. J was trimmed by 0 bases and V by 6 bases; bases with no gene match: 6. This chain's CDR3 is CASNLAGSYQETQYF. The CDR3 DNA reads as TGTGCCAGCAATCTAGCGGGGTCGTACCAAGAGACCCAGTACTTC. The full variable domain, its missing parts supplied by reference TRBV9 and TRBJ2-5, is DSGVTQTPKHLITATGQRVTLRCSPRSGDLSVYWYQQSLDQGLQFLIQYYNGEERAKGNILERFSAQQFPDLHSELNLSSLELGDSALYFCASNLAGSYQETQYFGPGTRLLVL.

The chain is built from TRBV5-1 and TRBJ2-3, with TRBD2 matching 7 bases. There are 15 residues in the CDR3. The germline V gene encodes CDR1 SGHRS and CDR2 YFSETQ. V was pared by 4 bases and J by 3 bases, with 8 bases of the junction left unmatched. The CDR3 coding sequence is TGCGCCAGCAGCCAGCGGGGTAGGCGAACAGATACGCAGTATTTT. Translating it yields CASSQRGRRTDTQYF.

This clonotype has only a few counts. The chain uses TRBV7-9 and TRBJ2-5, with TRBD2 matching over 10 bases. Germline loops: CDR1 SEHNR, CDR2 FQNEAQ (reference sequence). J was trimmed by 2 bases and V by 6 bases; bases with no gene match: 9. CDR3 length: 16 residues. CDR3 sequence: CASRPRTSGLQETQYF. For the CDR3, the DNA is TGTGCCAGCAGACCCCGGACTAGCGGTTTACAAGAGACCCAGTACTTC.

This clonotype came up a few times. This sequence joins TRBV5-1 and TRBJ2-5, with 7 nucleotides matching TRBD2. The CDR3 covers 16 residues. The germline CDR1 and CDR2 sequences are SGHRS and YFSETQ. Trimming cost V 0 bases and J 5 bases; bases outside gene matches: 10. CDR3 region: CASSLGGRGLVETQYF. In nucleotides, the CDR3 is TGCGCCAGCAGCTTGGGTGGGAGGGGACTTGTGGAGACCCAGTACTTC.

This clonotype has only a few counts. Germline and junction disagree at one end, which may indicate a read error. This chain links TRBV7-9 with TRBJ2-7, with a tentative D call TRBD1 (5 bases). The germline CDR1 and CDR2 sequences are SEHNR and FQNEAQ (reference sequence). This CDR3 region has 14 residues. The CDR3 DNA follows: TGTGCCAGCAGCTCTCAAGACAGCCGGGTTGAGCAGCACTTC. As protein: CASSSQDSRVEQHF.

This chain joins TRBV2 and TRBJ2-3; D might be TRBD1 (8 bases). The V gene lost 5 bases and the J gene lost 3 bases, with 18 bases spanning the gap. Germline CDR1 reads SNHLY; CDR2 reads FYNNEI. The CDR3 length is 16 residues. The CDR3 nucleotides are TGTGCCAGCAGTAAGGACAGGGAGGGGTCGACAGATACGCAGTATTTT. Translation: CASSKDREGSTDTQYF.

The rearrangement uses TRBV27 and TRBJ1-1, with D unresolved. The CDR3 consists of 13 residues. Germline loops: CDR1 MNHEY, CDR2 SMNVEV (reference sequence). Trimming removed 5 bases at V and 1 base at J, with 8 bases between. CDR3 region: CASSLIKNTEAFF. DNA of the CDR3: TGTGCCAGCAGTCTTATCAAGAACACTGAAGCTTTCTTT.

In nucleotides, the CDR3 is TGTGCCATCAGTGAGCAACTAGCGGGGGGGTACCAAGAGACCCAGTACTTC. This translates into CAISEQLAGGYQETQYF. The chain recombines TRBV10-3 with TRBJ2-5, with 13 nucleotides matching TRBD2. V trimming: 2 bases; J trimming: 0 bases; junction bases outside the gene matches: 3. There are 17 residues in the CDR3. Germline V lookup: CDR1 ENHRY, CDR2 SYGVKD.

CDR3 sequence: CASSLAPLTYTGELFF. CDR3 in DNA: TGTGCCAGCAGCTTAGCTCCGCTTACCTACACCGGGGAGCTGTTTTTT. This chain connects TRBV7-8 to TRBJ2-2, with D unresolved. Trimming stripped 0 bases from V and 3 bases from J, with 11 bases between. Germline V gene lookup returns CDR1 SGHVS and CDR2 FQNEAQ. The CDR3 totals 16 residues. Full variable domain (remainder filled in from reference TRBV7-8 and TRBJ2-2): GAGVSQSPRYKVAKRGQDVALRCDPISGHVSLFWYQQALGQGPEFLTYFQNEAQLDKSGLPSDRFFAERPEGSVSTLKIQRTQQEDSAVYLCASSLAPLTYTGELFFGEGSRLTVL.

This clonotype has more than one count but fewer than ten. V and J are TRBV27 and TRBJ1-5; D is undetermined. Trimming stripped 3 bases from V and 3 bases from J, with 6 bases between. The V gene's germline CDR1 is MNHEY and CDR2 SMNVEV (reference sequence). This CDR3 is built from 13 residues. This CDR3 reads CASSFGPNQPQHF. CDR3 bases: TGTGCCAGCAGTTTCGGTCCCAATCAGCCCCAGCATTTT.

The chain combines TRBV29-1 with TRBJ2-5, with TRBD1 identical over 7 bases. Germline CDR1 and CDR2: SQVTM and ANQGSEA. This CDR3 has 12 amino acids. The V gene end was trimmed by 7 bases and the J gene end by 5 bases; junction bases not matched to a gene: 7. The CDR3 protein is CSDDRAGETQYF. CDR3 bases: TGCAGCGACGACAGGGCCGGGGAGACCCAGTACTTC.

This rearrangement joins TRBV10-3 to TRBJ2-1, with 12 bases fitting TRBD2. The DNA end favors TRBJ2-7, so the J call may be wrong. This CDR3 comprises 15 residues. Germline V CDR1 and CDR2: ENHRY, SYGVKD. CDR3 bases: TGTGCCATCAGCGGGCTAGCGGGAGGGGGCTACGAGCAGTACTTC. This translates into CAISGLAGGGYEQYF.

Only one count was recorded for this clonotype. This rearrangement joins TRBV4-2 to TRBJ2-7; 8 nucleotides align to TRBD2. Trimming removed 2 bases from V and 5 bases from J; junction bases left unmatched: 5. This CDR3 region has 14 residues. CDR1 is LGHNA, CDR2 YNFKEQ, per germline. The CDR3 bases are TGTGCCAGCAGCCAACCGGGACTAGTAAACGAGCAGTACTTC. Translated, it gives CASSQPGLVNEQYF.

The J gene is TRBJ2-5, the V gene TRBV6-5, with D perhaps matching TRBD2 (5 bases). Judging by the DNA end, TRBJ2-7 fits better; the J call may be wrong. CDR3 length: 14 amino acids. Per the germline V gene, CDR1 is MNHEY and CDR2 is SVGAGI. This chain's CDR3 is CASSYGLGSYEQYF. The DNA of the CDR3 is TGTGCCAGCAGTTACGGGCTAGGGAGCTACGAGCAGTACTTC.

This clonotype was recorded a few times. V and J are TRBV6-2 or TRBV6-3 and TRBJ2-3, with D hard to call. The CDR3 is 13 amino acids. Germline-derived CDR1 and CDR2 are MNHEY and SVGEGT. V lost 4 bases, J lost 4 bases, and 9 bases lay in between. CDR3 coding DNA: TGTGCCAGCAGTTTCCTCAGAGCAGATACGCAGTATTTT. It codes for CASSFLRADTQYF.

This chain uses TRBV7-9 with TRBJ2-1, with a weak D call TRBD2 (5 bases). The V end was cut by 3 bases, the J end by 10 bases, with 16 bases between. This CDR3 spans 14 amino acids. In germline, CDR1 is SEHNR, CDR2 FQNEAQ (reference sequence). CDR3 bases: TGTGCCAGCAGCTTTCAACCCACGACGGGAGAGCAGTTCTTC. Translating gives CASSFQPTTGEQFF. Looking up the rest from reference TRBV7-9 and TRBJ2-1 gives the full variable domain: DTGVSQNPRHKITKRGQNVTFRCDPISEHNRLYWYRQTLGQGPEFLTYFQNEAQLEKSRLLSDRFSAERPKGSFSTLEIQRTEQGDSAMYLCASSFQPTTGEQFFGPGTRLTVL.

This clonotype was counted a few times. This chain connects TRBV7-9 to TRBJ1-3, with D uncertain. The CDR3 covers 19 residues. Deletions cut 5 bases from V and 2 bases from J, with 25 bases between. Germline assignment: CDR1 SEHNR and CDR2 FQNEAQ (reference sequence). CDR3 coding DNA: TGTGCCAGCAGCCACCCCGCGGTCCTGACCCGAGGGACTGGAAACACCATATATTTT. This gives the protein CASSHPAVLTRGTGNTIYF.

In its sample, this clonotype was seen many times. The gene calls are TRBV5-1 and TRBJ2-5, with D hard to call. CDR1 and CDR2 from the germline V gene are SGHRS and YFSETQ. Trimming removed 7 bases from V and 4 bases from J, with 11 bases in between. The CDR3 runs 12 residues. CDR3 loop: CASRLGGETQYF. CDR3 bases: TGCGCCAGCCGGTTAGGTGGAGAGACCCAGTACTTC.

This clonotype was counted between two and nine times. The CDR3 sequence is CASSLGANSLYEQYF. DNA for the CDR3: TGTGCCAGCAGCTTAGGGGCTAACAGTTTGTACGAGCAGTACTTC. V and J are TRBV7-2 and TRBJ2-7; no reliable D call. The germline V gene encodes CDR1 SGHTA and CDR2 FQGNSA. The CDR3 loop spans 15 amino acids. V was shortened by 1 base and J by 4 bases, with 14 bases between the two germline ends.